This section outlines one TCR beta chain sequence together with its context. These data are taken from a study of blood T cell repertoires in COVID-19. Study-wide background: Acute and convalescent COVID-19 specimens originated in the United States, Italy and Spain. The analysed material was cDNA or gDNA that came from T cells, B-cell-depleted T cells, or PBMCs.

Original processing methods: It was from reference gene primer amplification that nucleated cell counts were estimated. The data were produced by immunoSEQ multiplex PCR, yet TCRdb's version contains in-frame clones alone and is incomplete. That table supplies the V and J calls and clone size; D and trimming were determined from the DNA. The sample has under 150,000 clones, over 60% seen once. V was pared by 2 bases and J by 3 bases, with 0 bases of the junction left unmatched. CDR1 and CDR2 (germline): SGHAT, FQNNGV. The CDR3 is 13 residues long. The chain joins TRBV11-2 to TRBJ1-2; 7 bases fit TRBD1. This clonotype originated in a woman older than 75 with acute or convalescent COVID-19. Material: peripheral blood. The CDR3 sequence is CASSLTGDYGYTF. DNA of the CDR3: TGTGCCAGCAGCTTAACAGGGGACTATGGCTACACCTTC.